The present T cell receptor beta chain was sequenced within a study of blood T cells in healthy people across ages. Study-wide context: About one barcoded beta molecule was captured per two T cells (by template switching).

Per germline, CDR1 LGHDT and CDR2 YNNKEL (reference sequence). With 4 bases removed from V and 0 bases from J, the gap between germline ends came to 13 bases. This CDR3 has 16 residues. Sample-barcoded 5' priming and a J-beta primer mix drove a second PCR of roughly 6 to 12 cycles. MiXCR, applied by TCRdb to the 5' RACE reads, yields one record per CDR3 protein. The sample has roughly 650,000 distinct CDR3 sequences, about 32% seen once; the top ten hold just over 15%. With regard to this clonotype: Its antigen is not identified.

Findings and caveats of the study: With age, beta diversity per million T cells declined roughly linearly, significantly by around 43. When set beside aged donors, long-lived donors presented more naive CD4+ cells and higher diversity.

This chain uses TRBV3-1 with TRBJ2-4, with a weak D call TRBD1 (6 bases). The receptor's source is a woman older than 75 in good health. The sequencing input was blood. The CDR3 region has the DNA TGTGCCAGCAGCCCCTTAGGGGGAGTAGCCAAAAACATTCAGTACTTC. Its translation: CASSPLGGVAKNIQYF.